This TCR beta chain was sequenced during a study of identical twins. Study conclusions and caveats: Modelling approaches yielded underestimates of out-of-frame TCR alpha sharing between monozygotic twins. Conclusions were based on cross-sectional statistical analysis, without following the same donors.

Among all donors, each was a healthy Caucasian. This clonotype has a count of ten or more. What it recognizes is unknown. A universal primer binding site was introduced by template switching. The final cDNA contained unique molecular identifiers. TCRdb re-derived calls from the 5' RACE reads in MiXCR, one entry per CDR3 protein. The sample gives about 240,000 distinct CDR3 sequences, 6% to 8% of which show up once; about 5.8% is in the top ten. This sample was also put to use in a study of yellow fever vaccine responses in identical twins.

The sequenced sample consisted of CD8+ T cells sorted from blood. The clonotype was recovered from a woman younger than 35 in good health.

In DNA, the CDR3 is TGTGCCAGCAGTGGGGGACAGTACACTGAAGCTTTCTTT. Protein: CASSGGQYTEAFF. The chain carries TRBV6-1 and TRBJ1-1, with 7 nucleotides matching TRBD1. Losses at the gene ends were 4 bases for V and 3 bases for J; bases not matched to a gene: 2. This CDR3 has 13 residues. Germline-derived CDR1 and CDR2 are MNHNS and SASEGT.